This T cell receptor (beta chain) was identified during a study of blood T cell repertoires in COVID-19. Germline V gives CDR1 MDHEN, CDR2 SYDVKM. With 7 bases clipped from V and 10 bases from J, the junction kept 11 bases outside the gene matches. The CDR3 contains 15 residues. Data came from immunoSEQ multiplex PCR; TCRdb stores just in-frame clones and leaves some out. The sample consists of a few hundred thousand clones, 88% of them appearing once. Sequencing was done on a sample of PBMCs or T cells enriched from blood (not recorded which). The chain links TRBV28 to TRBJ1-6, with 9 bases identical to TRBD1. This receptor was taken from a woman aged 55-70 years in a cohort exposed to, infected with or recovered from COVID-19 (not recorded which). CDR3 coding DNA: TGTGCCAGCATTTCCGGGACAGGGTCTTTGTCACCCCTCCACTTT. Translated, it gives CASISGTGSLSPLHF.